These T cell receptor beta chains were read from a single sample in a study of T cells in Graves' hyperthyroidism and ophthalmopathy. TCRdb ran MiXCR on the multiplex PCR reads and lists one entry per CDR3 protein. Here the sample spans roughly 380,000 distinct CDR3 sequences, over 11% being singletons. The sample was blood. These receptors came from an older woman with Graves' hyperthyroidism. The CDR3 runs from the conserved cysteine through the conserved F or W. Fields, in order: clone size, V gene, D gene, J gene, CDR3 DNA, CDR3 protein. A D gene is named only where the DNA matches it firmly. Size is stated for part of the rows, as once, few or many counts, or as a class when the clone is expanded.

few	TRBV27	TRBD1	TRBJ2-7	TGTGCCAGCACCTACGCTGGGACAGGGACATCCTACGAGCAGTACTTC	CASTYAGTGTSYEQYF
many	TRBV6-1	.	TRBJ2-7	TGTGCCAGCAGTGGAAGGGGCGTGAACGAGCAGTACTTC	CASSGRGVNEQYF
many	TRBV20-1	.	TRBJ2-7	TGCAGTGCTAGAGCGGGAGACCTCTCCTACGAGCAGTACTTC	CSARAGDLSYEQYF
.	TRBV28	.	TRBJ1-1	TGTGCCAGCAGTCAAGATCGGTGGACTGAAGCTTTCTTT	CASSQDRWTEAFF
many	TRBV20-1	TRBD2	TRBJ2-1	TGCAGTGCTCCCAGGACTAGCGGGAGGGCCATCGATAATGAGCAGTTCTTC	CSAPRTSGRAIDNEQFF
many	TRBV27	TRBD2	TRBJ2-1	TGTGCCAGCAGTCCGGTAGCGGGACGAGGTGAGCAGTTCTTC	CASSPVAGRGEQFF
many	TRBV7-2	.	TRBJ2-6	TGTGCCAGCAAGTTCTCTGGGGCCAACGTCCTGACTTTC	CASKFSGANVLTF
many	TRBV7-9	.	TRBJ1-1	TGTGCCAGCAGCGCGGCGTCGGTGGGGACTGAAGCTTTCTTT	CASSAASVGTEAFF
many	TRBV7-3	.	TRBJ1-1	TGTGCCAGCAGCTTAATAGGGGGAGACACTGAAGCTTTCTTT	CASSLIGGDTEAFF
.	TRBV11-2	TRBD1	TRBJ2-3	TGTGCCAGCAGCCCAATGGGACAGCCCCATAGCACAGATACGCAGTATTTT	CASSPMGQPHSTDTQYF
few	TRBV19	TRBD2	TRBJ2-1	TGTGCCAGTAGTCCTAGCGGGAGCGGAAATGAGCAGTTCTTC	CASSPSGSGNEQFF
few	TRBV15	.	TRBJ1-1	TGTGCCACCAGCAGGGGTGGACTAGGAAACACTGAAGCTTTCTTT	CATSRGGLGNTEAFF
.	TRBV10-3	TRBD1	TRBJ2-5	TGTGCCATCAGTGAAACAGGGGACGCTACCAGGGAGTACTTC	CAISETGDATREYF
few	TRBV5-1	.	TRBJ1-4	TGCGCCAGCAGCTTGGCTGGGCAGATTAATGAAAAACTGTTTTTT	CASSLAGQINEKLFF
many	TRBV5-1	.	TRBJ2-3	TGCGCCAGCAGCTTGAGCAGTCCCACAGATACGCAGTATTTT	CASSLSSPTDTQYF
.	TRBV20-1	TRBD2	TRBJ2-6	TGCAGTGCTAGCGGGAGGGCCGCTGGGGCCAACGTCCTGACTTTC	CSASGRAAGANVLTF
many	TRBV12-3/TRBV12-4	.	TRBJ2-2	TGTGCCAGCAGTTTTCCGGGACGGGGCGGCGGGGAGCTGTTTTTT	CASSFPGRGGGELFF
many	TRBV27	.	TRBJ1-5	TGTGCCAGCAGCCCCACGGCCGGGAAGCCCCAGCATTTT	CASSPTAGKPQHF
.	TRBV5-4	.	TRBJ2-1	TGTGCCAGCAGCCTGGGGGGTGGGCACAATGAGCAGTTCTTC	CASSLGGGHNEQFF
many	TRBV6-1	.	TRBJ1-2	TGTGCCAGCAGTGGAAGGAGAACAAGTGAGACCTTC	CASSGRRTSETF
many	TRBV28	.	TRBJ2-7	TGTGCCAGCACCGGGGCGGTGGACGAGCAGTACTTC	CASTGAVDEQYF
.	TRBV5-8	.	TRBJ2-2	TGTGCCAGCAGCGCGGGGACCGGGGAGCTGTTTTTT	CASSAGTGELFF
many	TRBV28	.	TRBJ1-1	TGTGCCAGCAGGATGGCAGGGGCGTTCACTGAAGCTTTCTTT	CASRMAGAFTEAFF
many	TRBV6-2/TRBV6-3	TRBD2	TRBJ2-1	TGTGCCAGCTCTAGCGGGAGTTTGTTTGAGCAGTTCTTC	CASSSGSLFEQFF
many	TRBV15	TRBD1	TRBJ2-2	TGTGCCACCAACAGGGGCAAGGGAGGGGAGCTGTTTTTT	CATNRGKGGELFF
few	TRBV4-1	.	TRBJ2-7	TGCGCCAGCAGCCAAGACGGGAGTGGGGCCTACGAGCAGTACTTC	CASSQDGSGAYEQYF
many	TRBV30	.	TRBJ2-3	TGTGCCTGGAGTGTAAGGGCAGATACGCAGTATTTT	CAWSVRADTQYF
many	TRBV5-5	TRBD2	TRBJ2-1	TGTGCCAGCAGCTTGAGGGGACTAGCCCACAATGAGCAGTTCTTC	CASSLRGLAHNEQFF
.	TRBV20-1	TRBD2	TRBJ2-3	TGCAGTGCTAGTCCCGGGAGGGCAGATACGCAGTATTTT	CSASPGRADTQYF
many	TRBV20-1	TRBD2	TRBJ2-7	TGCAGTGCTAGTAGGTTAGGCGGGAGCCACGAGCAGTACTTC	CSASRLGGSHEQYF
.	TRBV28	TRBD2	TRBJ2-7	TGTGCCGCCCGGGGAGGGCCCAACGAGCAGTACTTC	CAARGGPNEQYF
many	TRBV11-2	.	TRBJ1-2	TGTGCCAGCAGCTTAGGTGTGGGGTTAAGCTATGGCTACACCTTC	CASSLGVGLSYGYTF
many	TRBV18	.	TRBJ2-1	TGTGCCAGCTCTCCGCAGCCCCCAGAGGGCAATGAGCAGTTCTTC	CASSPQPPEGNEQFF
many	TRBV12-5	.	TRBJ2-7	TGTGCTAGTGACGCTGGGGTCACCTACGAGCAGTACTTC	CASDAGVTYEQYF
many	TRBV5-5	TRBD2	TRBJ2-7	TGTGCCAGCAGCTTGGGCCCGACTAGCGGGGGTTCCTACGAGCAGTACTTC	CASSLGPTSGGSYEQYF
.	TRBV2	TRBD2	TRBJ2-5	TGTGCCAGCAGTGAATGGCTAGCGGGAGATTTGGAGACCCAGTACTTC	CASSEWLAGDLETQYF
few	TRBV30	.	TRBJ2-5	TGTGCCTGGAGTGTAAACAGGGCAAAGACCCAGTACTTC	CAWSVNRAKTQYF
few	TRBV6-1	.	TRBJ2-1	TGTGTCAGCAGTGATAGAGGAGTCTACAATGAGCAGTTCTTC	CVSSDRGVYNEQFF
.	TRBV30	.	TRBJ1-1	TGTGCCTGGAGTGTAGGCGTAGCCCCTGAAGCTTTCTTT	CAWSVGVAPEAFF
few	TRBV5-6	.	TRBJ2-1	TGTGCCAGCAGCTTGGGACGCCTTCTCAGCTCCTACAATGAGCAGTTCTTC	CASSLGRLLSSYNEQFF
many	TRBV2	TRBD2	TRBJ2-2	TGTGCCAGCAGTGAGTGGGGGAGGGCCGAGCCCGGGGAGCTGTTTTTT	CASSEWGRAEPGELFF
.	TRBV6-2/TRBV6-3	TRBD2	TRBJ2-2	TGTGCCAGCAGTTACTCTACTAGCGGGAGCAACACCGGGGAGCTGTTTTTT	CASSYSTSGSNTGELFF
many	TRBV20-1	TRBD2	TRBJ2-1	TGCAGTGCTAGACTCTTACTAGCGGGAGGGACCTCCTACAATGAGCAGTTCTTC	CSARLLLAGGTSYNEQFF
many	TRBV27	.	TRBJ2-7	TGTGCCAGCAGCCCGTCCGGGTACGAGCAGTACTTC	CASSPSGYEQYF
many	TRBV6-2/TRBV6-3	.	TRBJ1-3	TGTGCCAGCAGGGCTGCCGGGACACTTCGCTCTGGAAACACCATATATTTT	CASRAAGTLRSGNTIYF
many	TRBV5-1	TRBD2	TRBJ2-7	TGCGCCAGCAGCTTGGGGTCGATAGCGGGAAACTACGAGCAGTACTTC	CASSLGSIAGNYEQYF
.	TRBV7-9	.	TRBJ1-2	TGTGCCAGCAGCTTATGGATCGGCGGCTACACCTTC	CASSLWIGGYTF
many	TRBV6-2/TRBV6-3	TRBD1	TRBJ1-1	TGTGCCAGCAGTTGCCCCGGGACAGGGGAATGGTACACTGAAGCTTTCTTT	CASSCPGTGEWYTEAFF
many	TRBV11-2	.	TRBJ2-7	TGTGCCAGCAGCTTAGTCAGGATTCAGAACGAGCAGTACTTC	CASSLVRIQNEQYF
few	TRBV29-1	.	TRBJ2-7	TGCAGCGTTGAAGAGGGGAGCTCCTACGAGCAGTACTTC	CSVEEGSSYEQYF
.	TRBV29-1	.	TRBJ2-3	TGCAGCGTTGATCCGGCCTTTTACACAGATACGCAGTATTTT	CSVDPAFYTDTQYF
.	TRBV4-2	.	TRBJ2-7	TGTGCCAGCAGCCACACCGGGACGTCGTCCTACGAGCAGTACTTC	CASSHTGTSSYEQYF
.	TRBV10-3	.	TRBJ2-4	TGTGCCATCAGTGCCCGAGGAAACATTCAGTACTTC	CAISARGNIQYF
many	TRBV30	TRBD1	TRBJ2-7	TGTGCCTGGAGTACACAGGGGGCCCTCTACGAGCAGTACTTC	CAWSTQGALYEQYF
.	TRBV24-1	.	TRBJ2-7	TGTGCCACCAGTGAGCACCGTTACAGCCAGCAGTACTTC	CATSEHRYSQQYF
many	TRBV24-1	TRBD2	TRBJ2-5	TGTGCCACCAGTGATTTCGGGACTAGATTACAAGAGACCCAGTACTTC	CATSDFGTRLQETQYF
.	TRBV5-1	.	TRBJ2-5	TGCGCCAGCAGCTTGGGGGGGGCCCAAGAGACCCAGTACTTC	CASSLGGAQETQYF
many	TRBV24-1	.	TRBJ2-5	TGTGCCACCAGGTATGGGGAGACCCAGTACTTC	CATRYGETQYF
many	TRBV11-2	.	TRBJ1-1	TGTGCCAGCAGCTTAGACCCGCGGGGGGGAGCTTTCTTT	CASSLDPRGGAFF